The 24 T cell receptor beta chains below were found in one sample sequenced in a study of T cells after yellow fever vaccination. TCRdb re-analysed the 5' RACE reads in MiXCR, keeping a single row per CDR3 protein. The sample has roughly 330,000 distinct CDR3 sequences; roughly 4% are singletons. The material sequenced was PBMCs, taken 5 days after the yellow fever booster vaccination. The receptor source for this set is a man aged 18 to 35 who received the YFV17D yellow fever vaccine.

This clonotype was recorded a few times. V gene TRBV30 combines with J gene TRBJ1-5, with unresolved D. CDR3 size: 13 residues. The germline gives CDR1 GTSNPN, CDR2 SVGIG (reference sequence). V dropped 2 bases and J dropped 5 bases, with 10 bases sitting between them. Here the CDR3 DNA reads TGTGCCTGGAGTACACATATGGATCAGCCCCAGCATTTT. Its translation: CAWSTHMDQPQHF.

This clonotype was seen at least ten times. The chain recombines TRBV7-8 with TRBJ2-1; 9 bases match TRBD1. Germline V gene lookup returns CDR1 SGHVS and CDR2 FQNEAQ. After removal of 2 bases from V and 5 bases from J, the junction contained 4 bases not matched to a gene. The CDR3 runs 15 residues. The CDR3 bases are TGTGCCAGCAGCTTACCTGGGACAGGGCACAATGAGCAGTTCTTC. Translation: CASSLPGTGHNEQFF.

The chain employs TRBV7-3 and TRBJ2-1; D tentatively fits TRBD1 or TRBD2 (7 bases each). The CDR3 consists of 15 residues. The V end was cut by 4 bases, the J end by 4 bases, with 14 bases between. The V gene's germline CDR1 is SGHTA and CDR2 FQGTGA. CDR3 region: CASSSAGQTYNEQFF. CDR3 nucleotides: TGTGCCAGCAGCTCAGCGGGACAGACATACAATGAGCAGTTCTTC.

The chain carries TRBV7-9 and TRBJ1-1; a weak D match, TRBD1 (5 bases). With 5 bases removed from V and 2 bases from J, the gap between germline ends came to 18 bases. The CDR3 has 16 residues. CDR1 is SEHNR and CDR2 is FQNEAQ in the germline V gene (reference sequence). The CDR3 nucleotides read TGTGCCAGCAGCCCTGACGCCGACAGACCAAACACTGAAGCTTTCTTT. As protein: CASSPDADRPNTEAFF.

This clonotype was seen repeatedly, ten times or more. J is TRBJ2-7 and V is TRBV5-1, with D tentatively TRBD2 (5 bases). Germline V gene lookup returns CDR1 SGHRS and CDR2 YFSETQ. The CDR3 totals 13 residues. Trimming pared 0 bases from V and 2 bases from J, leaving 6 bases between. This chain's CDR3 is CASSLDGAYEQYF. The CDR3 coding sequence is TGCGCCAGCAGCTTGGACGGGGCCTACGAGCAGTACTTC. The variable domain in full, completed from reference TRBV5-1 and TRBJ2-7, reads KAGVTQTPRYLIKTRGQQVTLSCSPISGHRSVSWYQQTPGQGLQFLFEYFSETQRNKGNFPGRFSGRQFSNSRSEMNVSTLELGDSALYLCASSLDGAYEQYFGPGTRLTVT.

This clonotype was counted only a few times. CDR3 residues: CASSQLLAQDYEQYF. Here the CDR3 DNA reads TGCGCCAGCAGCCAACTCCTAGCCCAGGACTACGAGCAGTACTTC. The gene calls are TRBV4-1 and TRBJ2-7, with D possibly matching TRBD2 (5 bases). The CDR3 covers 15 residues. Germline CDR1 reads MGHRA; CDR2 reads YSYEKL. The V and J ends lost 2 bases and 3 bases respectively, with 14 bases between them.

The V and J genes are TRBV5-1 and TRBJ2-7, with D possibly called TRBD1 or TRBD2 (5 bases each). V was pared by 4 bases and J by 1 base, with 9 bases between. CDR3 length: 13 amino acids. In germline, CDR1 is SGHRS, CDR2 YFSETQ. As DNA, the CDR3 is TGCGCCAGCAGCAGGGGAGAATCCTACGAGCAGTACTTC. This translates into CASSRGESYEQYF.

In this sample, this clonotype turned up many times. In DNA, the CDR3 is TGTGCCAGCAGCGTAGCTAGCGGGTACCAAGAGACCCAGTACTTC. Its protein is CASSVASGYQETQYF. The rearrangement links TRBV9 to TRBJ2-5, with TRBD2 matching over 8 bases. The germline gives CDR1 SGDLS, CDR2 YYNGEE. This CDR3 spans 15 amino acids. The ends lost 0 bases at V and 0 bases at J; junction bases unmatched: 1.

This clonotype has ten or more counts. The chain combines TRBV19 with TRBJ2-5; 8 nucleotides agree with TRBD1. CDR3 length: 15 residues. V dropped 5 bases and J dropped 1; count of bases not matched to a gene: 6. Per germline, CDR1 LNHDA and CDR2 SQIVND (reference sequence). CDR3 bases: TGTGCCAGTAGTCCCGGGACAGGAACCCAAGAGACCCAGTACTTC. It translates to CASSPGTGTQETQYF.

This clonotype has at least ten counts. The chain links TRBV7-3 to TRBJ2-7; no clear D gene. From germline, CDR1 is SGHTA and CDR2 FQGTGA. V dropped 8 bases and J dropped 4 bases, with 9 bases sitting between them. The CDR3 spans 11 residues. The CDR3, as DNA: TGTGCCAGCTATCCCCTATACGAGCAGTACGTC. It codes for CASYPLYEQYV.

The chain joins TRBV7-9 to TRBJ2-3; D gene unclear. Trimming cost V 5 bases and J 3 bases, with 15 bases left between them. Germline V gene lookup returns CDR1 SEHNR and CDR2 FQNEAQ (reference sequence). The CDR3 consists of 15 residues. As DNA, the CDR3 is TGTGCCAGCAGCAGCGTTGGTTCCGTAACAGATACGCAGTATTTT. Its translation is CASSSVGSVTDTQYF.

In the case of this clonotype: Relative to the germline gene, one junction end is altered; a read error may explain this. The chain recombines TRBV11-3 with TRBJ2-1; the D gene is possibly TRBD2 (5 bases). This CDR3 comprises 15 residues. Germline V gives CDR1 SGHNT, CDR2 YENEEA. As DNA, the CDR3 is TGTGACAGCAGCTTAGTTGCGGGTTCCTACAATGAGCAGTTCTTC. It codes for CDSSLVAGSYNEQFF.

This clonotype was seen a few times. This rearrangement joins TRBV9 to TRBJ1-1, with D tentatively TRBD1 (5 bases). The CDR3 length is 15 residues. Germline CDR1 reads SGDLS; CDR2 reads YYNGEE. V lost 4 bases and J lost 3, with 16 bases in between. CDR3 DNA sequence: TGTGCCAGCAGCCCCTCAGGGAGGGTGGACACTGAAGCTTTCTTT. Residues: CASSPSGRVDTEAFF.

This clonotype turned up a few times. The chain recombines TRBV30 with TRBJ2-4; 8 bases are shared with TRBD1. CDR1 GTSNPN and CDR2 SVGIG come from the germline V gene (reference sequence). The CDR3 is made up of 17 amino acids. Unmatched junction bases numbered 15, after V lost 5 bases and J lost 3 bases. The CDR3 DNA reads as TGTGCCTGGTTGGACAGGGAAAAAGGATGGGGCAAAAACATTCAGTACTTC. Translating gives CAWLDREKGWGKNIQYF.

This clonotype was recorded at least ten times. V is TRBV25-1 and J is TRBJ1-2, with 9 nucleotides matching TRBD1. The germline V gene has CDR1 MGHDK and CDR2 SYGVNS. The CDR3 runs to 14 residues. V shed 2 bases, J shed 4 bases, and the junction held 2 bases outside the gene matches. The CDR3 DNA reads as TGTGCCAGCAGTGAACCGGGACAGGGCTATGGCTACACCTTC. Its protein product is CASSEPGQGYGYTF.

The table lists this clonotype with a few counts. The chain couples TRBV3-1 to TRBJ1-3; D unclear. This CDR3 comprises 15 residues. V was pared by 1 base and J by 0 bases, with 7 bases between. CDR1 and CDR2 (germline): LGHDT, YNNKEL (reference sequence). This CDR3 reads CASSQGIGSGNTIYF. The CDR3, as DNA: TGTGCCAGCAGCCAAGGAATAGGCTCTGGAAACACCATATATTTT. Filled out from reference TRBV3-1 and TRBJ1-3, the complete variable domain reads DTAVSQTPKYLVTQMGNDKSIKCEQNLGHDTMYWYKQDSKKFLKIMFSYNNKELIINETVPNRFSPKSPDKAHLNLHINSLELGDSAVYFCASSQGIGSGNTIYFGEGSWLTVV.

The V gene is TRBV10-2, the J gene TRBJ2-1, with 13 bases aligning to TRBD2. The V gene end was trimmed by 7 bases and the J gene end by 0 bases; junction bases not matched to a gene: 6. The CDR3 runs to 17 residues. Germline CDR1 reads WSHSY; CDR2 reads SAAADI. The CDR3: CASNGLAGVSSYNEQFF. The CDR3 bases are TGCGCCAGCAATGGACTAGCGGGGGTGAGCTCCTACAATGAGCAGTTCTTC.

The rearrangement joins TRBV6-5 to TRBJ1-2; weak D call: TRBD1 (5 bases). V shed 5 bases and J shed 4 bases, with 11 bases lying between them. Germline V gene lookup returns CDR1 MNHEY and CDR2 SVGAGI. The CDR3 is made up of 13 amino acids. CDR3 sequence: CASSPRVAYGYTF. CDR3 in DNA: TGTGCCAGCAGTCCCAGGGTTGCCTATGGCTACACCTTC.

The genes are TRBV5-1 and TRBJ2-5; no firm D call. Trimming took off 2 bases at V and 3 bases at J, with 11 bases between the two ends. The CDR3 has 14 amino acids. Germline values: CDR1 SGHRS, CDR2 YFSETQ. CDR3 DNA: TGCGCCAGCAGCTTTGGTCGAGGAGAAGAGACCCAGTACTTC. Translated, it gives CASSFGRGEETQYF.

This clonotype was picked up a small number of times. The V call is TRBV5-1, the J call TRBJ1-3; the match to TRBD1 covers 7 bases. The CDR3 extends over 17 amino acids. The germline V gene encodes CDR1 SGHRS and CDR2 YFSETQ. J gave up 0 bases and V 3 bases, and 9 bases lay outside the gene matches. The CDR3 DNA reads TGCGCCAGCAGCTCCGGTCACAGGGGAGACTCTGGAAACACCATATATTTT. It is translated as CASSSGHRGDSGNTIYF.

This clonotype was found a few times. The chain carries TRBV6-6 and TRBJ1-1, with 9 positions matching TRBD1. CDR3 length: 16 residues. V lost 5 bases and J lost 4; bases outside the gene matches: 11. Germline values: CDR1 MNHNY, CDR2 SVGAGI (reference sequence). The DNA for the CDR3 is TGTGCCAGCAGTACACGGACAGGGACAGGGACCACTGAAGCTTTCTTT. Its protein product is CASSTRTGTGTTEAFF.

This clonotype was observed at least ten times. The V call is TRBV2, the J call TRBJ2-7; D perhaps matches TRBD1 (6 bases). V lost 6 bases and J lost 4, with 16 bases in between. This CDR3 has 14 residues. CDR1 SNHLY and CDR2 FYNNEI come from the germline V gene. The CDR3 nucleotides read TGTGCCAGCAGCGCCTGGACAGTCCGTTACGAGCAGTACGTC. This codes for CASSAWTVRYEQYV.

The CDR3 sequence: CASSALGGGDTIYF. Here the CDR3 DNA reads TGTGCCAGCAGCGCCCTCGGAGGGGGAGACACCATATATTTT. This rearrangement joins TRBV9 to TRBJ1-3, with D possibly being TRBD1 (6 bases). The germline V gene encodes CDR1 SGDLS and CDR2 YYNGEE. The CDR3 loop spans 14 amino acids. Trimming cost V 3 bases and J 8 bases, with 15 bases left between them. Based on the CDR3 plus reference TRBV9 and TRBJ1-3, the full variable domain is DSGVTQTPKHLITATGQRVTLRCSPRSGDLSVYWYQQSLDQGLQFLIQYYNGEERAKGNILERFSAQQFPDLHSELNLSSLELGDSALYFCASSALGGGDTIYFGEGSWLTVV.

At least ten counts were recorded for this clonotype. The chain links TRBV6-5 to TRBJ1-4; 9 positions agree with TRBD1. The CDR3 length is 17 residues. V was pared by 3 bases and J by 0 bases, with 5 bases of the junction left unmatched. Germline V gives CDR1 MNHEY, CDR2 SVGAGI. The CDR3 DNA reads TGTGCCAGCAGTTATTTGGACAGGGGCCCAACTAATGAAAAACTGTTTTTT. This sequence encodes CASSYLDRGPTNEKLFF.